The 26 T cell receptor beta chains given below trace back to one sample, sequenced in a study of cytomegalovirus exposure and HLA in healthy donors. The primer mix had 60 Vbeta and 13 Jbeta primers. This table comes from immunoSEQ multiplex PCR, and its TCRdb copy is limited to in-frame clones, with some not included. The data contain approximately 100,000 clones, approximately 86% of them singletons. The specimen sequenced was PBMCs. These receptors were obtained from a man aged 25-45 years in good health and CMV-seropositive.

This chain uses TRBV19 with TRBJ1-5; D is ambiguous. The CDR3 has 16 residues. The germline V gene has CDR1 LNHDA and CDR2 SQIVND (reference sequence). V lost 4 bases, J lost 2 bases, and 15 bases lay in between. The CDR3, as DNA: TGTGCCAGTAGTACTTGGAGAGAATTTGGCAATCAGCCCCAGCATTTT. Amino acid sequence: CASSTWREFGNQPQHF.

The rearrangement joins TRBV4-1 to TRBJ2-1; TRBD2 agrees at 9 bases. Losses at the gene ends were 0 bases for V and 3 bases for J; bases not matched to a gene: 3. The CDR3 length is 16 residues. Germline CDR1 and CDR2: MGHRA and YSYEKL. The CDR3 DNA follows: TGCGCCAGCAGCCAAGACCTAGCGGGGTACTACAATGAGCAGTTCTTC. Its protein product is CASSQDLAGYYNEQFF.

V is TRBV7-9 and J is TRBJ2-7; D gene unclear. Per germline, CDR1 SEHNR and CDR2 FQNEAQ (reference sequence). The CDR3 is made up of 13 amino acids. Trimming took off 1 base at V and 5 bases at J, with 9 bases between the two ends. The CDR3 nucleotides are TGTGCCAGCAGCTTAGTCGCAGGCCACGAGCAGTACTTC. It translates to CASSLVAGHEQYF.

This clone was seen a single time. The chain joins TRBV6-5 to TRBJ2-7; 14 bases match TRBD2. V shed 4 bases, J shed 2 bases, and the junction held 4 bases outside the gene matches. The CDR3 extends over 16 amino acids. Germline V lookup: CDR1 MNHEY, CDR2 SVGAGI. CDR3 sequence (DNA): TGTGCCAGCAGTTCGGTGACTAGCGGGAGGGCCTACGAGCAGTACTTC. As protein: CASSSVTSGRAYEQYF.

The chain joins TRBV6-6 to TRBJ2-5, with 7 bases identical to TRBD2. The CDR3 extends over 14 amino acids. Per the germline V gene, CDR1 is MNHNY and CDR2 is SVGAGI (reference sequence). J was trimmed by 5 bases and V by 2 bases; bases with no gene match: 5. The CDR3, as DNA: TGTGCCAGCAGTTACAACCTAGCGGCGGAGACCCAGTACTTC. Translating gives CASSYNLAAETQYF.

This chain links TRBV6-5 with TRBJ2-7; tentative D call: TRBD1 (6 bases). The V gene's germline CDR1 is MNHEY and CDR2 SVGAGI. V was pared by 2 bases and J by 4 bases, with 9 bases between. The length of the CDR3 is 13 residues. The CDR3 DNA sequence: TGTGCCAGCAGTTACGGACAGCCTTACGAGCAGTACTTC. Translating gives CASSYGQPYEQYF.

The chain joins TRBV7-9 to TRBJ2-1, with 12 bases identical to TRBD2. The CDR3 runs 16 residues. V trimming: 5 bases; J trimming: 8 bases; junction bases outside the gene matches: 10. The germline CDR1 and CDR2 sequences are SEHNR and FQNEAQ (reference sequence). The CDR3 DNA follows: TGTGCCAGCAGCCCTAGCGGGAGGGAATTATCCGATGAGCAGTTCTTC. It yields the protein CASSPSGRELSDEQFF.

CDR3 nucleotides: TGTGCCAGCAGCGCTGACATTGGGGATTTCGGGAAGACCCAGTACTTC. It is translated as CASSADIGDFGKTQYF. The V call is TRBV5-4, the J call TRBJ2-5, with D possibly being TRBD2 (5 bases). The length of the CDR3 is 16 residues. Trimming removed 4 bases from V and 6 bases from J, with 22 bases in between. In germline, CDR1 is SGHNT, CDR2 YYREEE (reference sequence).

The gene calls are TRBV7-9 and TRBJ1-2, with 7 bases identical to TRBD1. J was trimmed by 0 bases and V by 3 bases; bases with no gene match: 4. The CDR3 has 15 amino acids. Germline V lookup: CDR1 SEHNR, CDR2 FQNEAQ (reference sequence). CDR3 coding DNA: TGTGCCAGCAGCTTGGGACAGAACCCTAACTATGGCTACACCTTC. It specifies CASSLGQNPNYGYTF.

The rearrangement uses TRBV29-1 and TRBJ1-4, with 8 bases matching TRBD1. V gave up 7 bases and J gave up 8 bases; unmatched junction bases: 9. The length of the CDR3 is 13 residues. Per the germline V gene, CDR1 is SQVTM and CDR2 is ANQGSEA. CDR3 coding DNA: TGCAGCGCGTCCGGGACAGGCAACGAAAAACTGTTTTTT. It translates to CSASGTGNEKLFF.

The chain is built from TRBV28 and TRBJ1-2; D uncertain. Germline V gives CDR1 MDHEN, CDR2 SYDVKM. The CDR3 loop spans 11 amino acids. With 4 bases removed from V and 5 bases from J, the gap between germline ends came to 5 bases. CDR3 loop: CASSSPYGYTF. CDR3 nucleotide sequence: TGTGCCAGCAGTTCCCCGTATGGCTACACCTTC.

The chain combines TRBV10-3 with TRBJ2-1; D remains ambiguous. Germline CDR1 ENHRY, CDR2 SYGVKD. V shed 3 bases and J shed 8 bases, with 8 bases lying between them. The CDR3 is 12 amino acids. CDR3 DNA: TGTGCCATCAGTGACATAGTGGATGAGCAGTTCTTC. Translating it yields CAISDIVDEQFF.

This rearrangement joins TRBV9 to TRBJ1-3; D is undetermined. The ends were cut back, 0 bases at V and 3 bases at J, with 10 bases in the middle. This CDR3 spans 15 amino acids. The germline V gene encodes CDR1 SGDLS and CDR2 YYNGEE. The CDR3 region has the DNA TGTGCCAGCAGCGTAGTCCCTAACGGTGGAAACACCATATATTTT. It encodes CASSVVPNGGNTIYF.

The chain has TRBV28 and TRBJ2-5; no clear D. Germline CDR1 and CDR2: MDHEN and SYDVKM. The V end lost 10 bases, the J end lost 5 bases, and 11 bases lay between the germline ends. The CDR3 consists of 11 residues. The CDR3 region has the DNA TGTGCCACCCGGGTTCTTGAGACCCAGTACTTC. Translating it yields CATRVLETQYF.

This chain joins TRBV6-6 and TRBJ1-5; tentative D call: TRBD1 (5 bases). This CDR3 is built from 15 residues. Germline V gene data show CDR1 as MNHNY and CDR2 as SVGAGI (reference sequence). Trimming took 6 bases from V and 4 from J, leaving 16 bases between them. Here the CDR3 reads CASRGGQGLNQPQHF. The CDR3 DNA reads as TGTGCCAGCAGGGGGGGTCAGGGCCTTAATCAGCCCCAGCATTTT.

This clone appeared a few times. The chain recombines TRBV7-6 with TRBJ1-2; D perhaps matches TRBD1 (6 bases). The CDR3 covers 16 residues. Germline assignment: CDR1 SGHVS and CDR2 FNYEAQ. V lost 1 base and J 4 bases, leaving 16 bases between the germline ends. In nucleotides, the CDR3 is TGTGCCAGCAGCTTAGGAACCACAGGGTTAGGCTATGGCTACACCTTC. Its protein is CASSLGTTGLGYGYTF.

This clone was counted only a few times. The CDR3 DNA reads as TGTGCCAGCACCGAAGCGGGAGGCACAGATACGCAGTATTTT. Encoded protein: CASTEAGGTDTQYF. The J gene is TRBJ2-3, the V gene TRBV27; TRBD2 matches 8 bases. Germline V lookup: CDR1 MNHEY, CDR2 SMNVEV (reference sequence). The junction had 4 bases not matched to a gene; V was cut back by 7 bases and J by 1 base. The CDR3 covers 14 residues.

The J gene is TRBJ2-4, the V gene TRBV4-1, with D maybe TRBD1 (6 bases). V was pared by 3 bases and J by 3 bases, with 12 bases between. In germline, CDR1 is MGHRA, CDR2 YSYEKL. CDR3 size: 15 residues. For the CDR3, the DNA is TGCGCCAGCAGCCACCAGGACAGAGACAAAAACATTCAGTACTTC. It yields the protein CASSHQDRDKNIQYF.

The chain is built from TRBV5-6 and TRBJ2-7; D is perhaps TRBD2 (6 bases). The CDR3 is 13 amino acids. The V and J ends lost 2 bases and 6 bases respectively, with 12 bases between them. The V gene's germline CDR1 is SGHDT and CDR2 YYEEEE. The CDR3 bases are TGTGCCAGCAGCTTTGATAGGAGGGGCGAGCAGTACTTC. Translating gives CASSFDRRGEQYF.

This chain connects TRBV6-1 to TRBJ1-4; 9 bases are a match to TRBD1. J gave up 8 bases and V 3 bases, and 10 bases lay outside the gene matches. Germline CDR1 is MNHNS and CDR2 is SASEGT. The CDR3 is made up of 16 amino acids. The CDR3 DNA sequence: TGTGCCAGCAGTGATCGAGCGGGACAGGGTGGAGAAAAACTGTTTTTT. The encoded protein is CASSDRAGQGGEKLFF.

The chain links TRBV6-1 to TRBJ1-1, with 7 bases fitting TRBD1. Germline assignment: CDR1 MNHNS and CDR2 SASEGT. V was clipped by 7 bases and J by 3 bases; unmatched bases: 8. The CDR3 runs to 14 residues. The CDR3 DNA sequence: TGTGCCAGCACTAGAACAGGGGCGGACACTGAAGCTTTCTTT. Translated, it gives CASTRTGADTEAFF.

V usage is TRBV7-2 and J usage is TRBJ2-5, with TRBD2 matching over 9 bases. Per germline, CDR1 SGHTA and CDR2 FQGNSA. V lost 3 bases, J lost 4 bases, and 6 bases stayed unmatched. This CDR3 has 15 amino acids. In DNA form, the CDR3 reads TGTGCCAGCAGCTTGACTTCAGCGGGAGGAGAGACCCAGTACTTC. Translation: CASSLTSAGGETQYF.

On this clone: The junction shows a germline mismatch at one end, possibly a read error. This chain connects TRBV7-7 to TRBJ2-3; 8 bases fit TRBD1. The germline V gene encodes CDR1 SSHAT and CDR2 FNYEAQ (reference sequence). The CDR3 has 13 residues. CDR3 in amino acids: CASSLTGEATQYF. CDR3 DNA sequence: TGTGCTAGCAGCTTGACAGGGGAAGCTACGCAGTATTTT.

The CDR3 reads CASSSDGAKNIQYF. CDR3 DNA sequence: TGCGCCAGCAGCTCTGACGGGGCCAAAAACATTCAGTACTTC. The chain is built from TRBV5-1 and TRBJ2-4, with D uncertain. The CDR3 runs to 14 residues. Germline-derived CDR1 and CDR2 are SGHRS and YFSETQ. V was cut by 3 bases and J by 1 base, with 8 bases left in between.

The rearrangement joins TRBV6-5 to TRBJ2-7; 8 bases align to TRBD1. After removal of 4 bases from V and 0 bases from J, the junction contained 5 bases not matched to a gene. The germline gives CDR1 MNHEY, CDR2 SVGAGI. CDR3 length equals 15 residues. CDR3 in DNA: TGTGCCAGCAGTTCCCCGGGGACAGGCTCCTACGAGCAGTACTTC. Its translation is CASSSPGTGSYEQYF.

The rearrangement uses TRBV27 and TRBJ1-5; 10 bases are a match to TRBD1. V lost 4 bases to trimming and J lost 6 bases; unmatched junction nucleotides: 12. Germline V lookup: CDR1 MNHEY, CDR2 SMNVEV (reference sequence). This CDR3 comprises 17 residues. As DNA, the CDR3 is TGTGCCAGCAGTTCGGGACAGGGGTTAGTTTCGGGTCAGCCCCAGCATTTT. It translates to CASSSGQGLVSGQPQHF.